This record looks at one T cell receptor beta chain sequence and its context. The data derive from a study of long-term antiretroviral therapy in people with HIV. Every single participant having HIV got treatment inside the United States. The V end lost 0 bases, the J end lost 1 base, and 12 bases lay between the germline ends. CDR1 KGHSH and CDR2 LQKENI come from the germline V gene. The CDR3 loop spans 16 amino acids. A v3.0 immunoSEQ assay was performed at survey level. TCRdb's table, derived via immunoSEQ multiplex PCR, lists solely in-frame clones and lacks some. The table lists tens of thousands of clones, about 86% of them singletons.

The sequencing here drew on unsorted PBMCs, taken 0.7 years before starting antiretroviral therapy. The source is a man aged 30 to 39 with HIV. The chain joins TRBV18 to TRBJ2-5; D is possibly TRBD2 (7 bases). This chain's CDR3 is CASSPPVRGPQETQYF. DNA of the CDR3: TGTGCCAGCTCACCACCGGTGCGGGGGCCCCAAGAGACCCAGTACTTC.